This T cell receptor (beta chain) comes out of a study of cytomegalovirus exposure and HLA in healthy donors. The PCR employed 60 Vbeta primers together with 13 Jbeta primers. Produced via immunoSEQ multiplex PCR; TCRdb's table is partial and in-frame only. The table shows under 200,000 clones, with over 70% occurring only once. To note about this clone: Its specificity is unknown.

Study results and caveats: When the data were analyzed later, several of the most significant clusters appeared to be linked to common viral pathogens.

This CDR3 is built from 15 residues. V was pared by 5 bases and J by 1 base, with 4 bases of the junction left unmatched. Germline CDR1 and CDR2: SGHNT and YENEEA. The sequenced material came from PBMCs. This receptor was taken from a man aged 40-49 years in good health and CMV-seropositive. The chain employs TRBV11-3 and TRBJ2-2, with TRBD1 matching over 7 bases. CDR3 DNA sequence: TGTGCCAGCAGCAGGGACAGCGTGAACACCGGGGAGCTGTTTTTT. Translated, it gives CASSRDSVNTGELFF.